What follows are 10 T cell receptor beta chains derived from one specimen sequenced in a study of T cell changes during pregnancy in multiple sclerosis. Assay used: immunoSEQ multiplex PCR; TCRdb lists only in-frame clones, some missing. The data contain about 98,000 clones, about 90% of them singletons. The sample here was peripheral blood, taken after pregnancy. The receptors derive from a female donor in good health, enrolled as a control in a pregnancy study.

Concerning this clone itself: A much bigger clone sits one base away, suggesting this may be a read error. The chain recombines TRBV11-1 with TRBJ2-7; 9 bases are shared with TRBD1. Per the germline V gene, CDR1 is SGHAT and CDR2 is FQDESV (reference sequence). The CDR3 extends over 13 amino acids. The V segment lost 5 bases and the J segment 4 bases; nucleotides outside the gene matches: 3. The CDR3 nucleotides are TGTGCCAGCAGCCGAGGACAGGGGTACGAGCAGTACTTC. It codes for CASSRGQGYEQYF. The whole variable domain, filled in from reference TRBV11-1 and TRBJ2-7, reads EAEVAQSPRYKITEKSQAVAFWCDPISGHATLYWYRQILGQGPELLVQFQDESVVDDSQLPKDRFSAERLKGVDSTLKIQPAELGDSAMYLCASSRGQGYEQYFGPGTRLTVT.

This chain connects TRBV10-2 to TRBJ2-1; TRBD1 is a possible D gene (5 bases). The CDR3 contains 16 residues. Per the germline V gene, CDR1 is WSHSY and CDR2 is SAAADI. V shed 3 bases and J shed 1 base, with 13 bases lying between them. The CDR3 nucleotides are TGCGCCAGCAGTGACCCCGACAGTCCATCCTACAATGAGCAGTTCTTC. The encoded protein is CASSDPDSPSYNEQFF.

The chain is built from TRBV9 and TRBJ2-1; the D is unclear. CDR3 size: 14 residues. CDR1 is SGDLS and CDR2 is YYNGEE in the germline V gene. V lost 2 bases to trimming and J lost 0 bases, with 6 bases between them. CDR3 loop: CASSVSGSYNEQFF. In DNA form, the CDR3 reads TGTGCCAGCAGCGTCTCGGGCTCCTACAATGAGCAGTTCTTC.

This sequence joins TRBV7-2 and TRBJ2-5; D uncertain. The germline V gene encodes CDR1 SGHTA and CDR2 FQGNSA. The V end lost 5 bases, the J end lost 3 bases, and 4 bases lay between the germline ends. The CDR3 sequence is 11 residues long. CDR3 nucleotide sequence: TGTGCCAGCAGCCCCAAAGAGACCCAGTACTTC. It is translated as CASSPKETQYF. Based on the CDR3 plus reference TRBV7-2 and TRBJ2-5, the full variable domain is GAGVSQSPSNKVTEKGKDVELRCDPISGHTALYWYRQSLGQGLEFLIYFQGNSAPDKSGLPSDRFSAERTGGSVSTLTIQRTQQEDSAVYLCASSPKETQYFGPGTRLLVL.

The V and J genes are TRBV5-4 and TRBJ2-5; D might be TRBD1 (6 bases). The germline CDR1 and CDR2 sequences are SGHNT and YYREEE (reference sequence). With 6 bases removed from V and 4 bases from J, the gap between germline ends came to 16 bases. This CDR3 contains 14 residues. This CDR3 is CASTIKGGSETQYF. The DNA of the CDR3 is TGTGCCAGCACCATCAAAGGGGGTTCAGAGACCCAGTACTTC.

In its sample, this clone was seen a few times. This chain connects TRBV29-1 to TRBJ2-3; the D gene is possibly TRBD2 (6 bases). Germline V lookup: CDR1 SQVTM, CDR2 ANQGSEA. The CDR3 is 13 amino acids. Trimming stripped 8 bases from V and 1 base from J, with 13 bases between. This CDR3 is CSFLVAGTDTQYF. CDR3 coding DNA: TGCAGCTTCTTGGTAGCGGGCACAGATACGCAGTATTTT.

In DNA form, the CDR3 reads TGTGCCAGCAGCCGCACTAGCGGGAGGGGGGGTGAGCAGTTCTTC. This codes for CASSRTSGRGGEQFF. The J gene is TRBJ2-1, the V gene TRBV11-2, with 13 positions matching TRBD2. Germline V lookup: CDR1 SGHAT, CDR2 FQNNGV. V was clipped by 5 bases and J by 9 bases; unmatched bases: 7. The CDR3 runs 15 residues.

CDR3 nucleotide sequence: TGTGCCTGGAGTCAGGGGTTGGCCTACGAGCAGTACTTC. This translates into CAWSQGLAYEQYF. The V and J genes are TRBV30 and TRBJ2-7; D is possibly TRBD1 (6 bases). Per germline, CDR1 GTSNPN and CDR2 SVGIG (reference sequence). V was pared by 2 bases and J by 2 bases, with 10 bases between. The CDR3 covers 13 residues. The full variable domain, completed using reference TRBV30 and TRBJ2-7, is SQTIHQWPATLVQPVGSPLSLECTVEGTSNPNLYWYRQAAGRGLQLLFYSVGIGQISSEVPQNLSASRPQDRQFILSSKKLLLSDSGFYLCAWSQGLAYEQYFGPGTRLTVT.

The gene calls are TRBV7-6 and TRBJ2-3, with D perhaps TRBD1 (7 bases). The germline V and J ends were trimmed by 1 base and 0 bases, with 17 bases remaining between them. The CDR3 spans 18 residues. CDR1 is SGHVS and CDR2 is FNYEAQ in the germline V gene. CDR3 coding DNA: TGTGCCAGCAGCTTAGACCAGGGGGGAGCCACTAGCACAGATACGCAGTATTTT. As protein: CASSLDQGGATSTDTQYF.

The genes are TRBV7-3 and TRBJ1-2; tentatively, D is TRBD1 (5 bases). The V end was cut by 1 base, the J end by 3 bases, with 12 bases between. Germline CDR1 SGHTA, CDR2 FQGTGA. The CDR3 spans 15 residues. CDR3 nucleotide sequence: TGTGCCAGCAGCTTAATGTCAGGGATCGACTATGGCTACACCTTC. It specifies CASSLMSGIDYGYTF.